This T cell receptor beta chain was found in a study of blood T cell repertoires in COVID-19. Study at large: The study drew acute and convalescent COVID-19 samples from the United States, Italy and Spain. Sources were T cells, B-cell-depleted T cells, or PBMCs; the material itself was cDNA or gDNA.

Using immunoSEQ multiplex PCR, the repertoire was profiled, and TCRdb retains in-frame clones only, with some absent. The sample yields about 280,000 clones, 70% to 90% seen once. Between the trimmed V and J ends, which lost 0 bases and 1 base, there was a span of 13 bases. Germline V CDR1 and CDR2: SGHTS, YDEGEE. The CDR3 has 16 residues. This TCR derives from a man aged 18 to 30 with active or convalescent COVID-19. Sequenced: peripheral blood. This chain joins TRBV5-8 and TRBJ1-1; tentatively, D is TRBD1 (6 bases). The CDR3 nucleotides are TGTGCCAGCAGCTTGGGGCCAGGGGAAAGGAACACTGAAGCTTTCTTT. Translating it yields CASSLGPGERNTEAFF. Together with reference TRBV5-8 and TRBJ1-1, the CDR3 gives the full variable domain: EAGVTQSPTHLIKTRGQQATLRCSPISGHTSVYWYQQALGLGLQFLLWYDEGEERNRGNFPPRFSGRQFPNYSSELNVNALELEDSALYLCASSLGPGERNTEAFFGQGTRLTVV.